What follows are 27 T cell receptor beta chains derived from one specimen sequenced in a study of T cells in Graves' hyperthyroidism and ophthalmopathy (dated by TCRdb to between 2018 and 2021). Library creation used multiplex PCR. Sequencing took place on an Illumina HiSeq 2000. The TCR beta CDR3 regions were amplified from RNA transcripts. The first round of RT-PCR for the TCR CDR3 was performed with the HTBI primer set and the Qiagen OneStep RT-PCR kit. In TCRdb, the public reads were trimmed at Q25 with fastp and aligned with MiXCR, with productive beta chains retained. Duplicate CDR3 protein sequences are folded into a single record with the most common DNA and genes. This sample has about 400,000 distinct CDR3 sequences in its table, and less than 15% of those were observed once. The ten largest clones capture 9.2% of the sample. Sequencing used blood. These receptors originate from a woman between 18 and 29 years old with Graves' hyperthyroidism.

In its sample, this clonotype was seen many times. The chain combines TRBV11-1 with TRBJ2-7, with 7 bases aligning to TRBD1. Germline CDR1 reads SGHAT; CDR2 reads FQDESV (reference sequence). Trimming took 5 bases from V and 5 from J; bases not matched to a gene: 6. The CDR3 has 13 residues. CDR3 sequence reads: CASSPGTVDEQYF. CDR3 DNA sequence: TGTGCCAGCAGCCCCGGGACAGTTGACGAGCAGTACTTC.

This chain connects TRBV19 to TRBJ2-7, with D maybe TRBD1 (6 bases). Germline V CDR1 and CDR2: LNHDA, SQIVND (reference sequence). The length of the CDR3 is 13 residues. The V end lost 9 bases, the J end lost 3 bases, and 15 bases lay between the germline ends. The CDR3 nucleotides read TGTGCCAGCACCAGACAGGAATTCTACGAGCAGTACTTC. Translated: CASTRQEFYEQYF.

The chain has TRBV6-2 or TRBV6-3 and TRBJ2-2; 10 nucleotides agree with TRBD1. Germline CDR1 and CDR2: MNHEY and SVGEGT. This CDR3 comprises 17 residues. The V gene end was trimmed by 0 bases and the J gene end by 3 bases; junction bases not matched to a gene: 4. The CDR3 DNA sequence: TGTGCCAGCAGTTACTCGGTCGGACAGGGGGACACCGGGGAGCTGTTTTTT. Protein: CASSYSVGQGDTGELFF.

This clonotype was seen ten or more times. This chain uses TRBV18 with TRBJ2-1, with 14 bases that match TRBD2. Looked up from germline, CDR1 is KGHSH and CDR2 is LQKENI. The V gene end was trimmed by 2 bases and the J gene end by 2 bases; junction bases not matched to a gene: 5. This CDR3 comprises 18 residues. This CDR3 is CASSPETSGRATYNEQFF. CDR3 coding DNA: TGTGCCAGCTCACCAGAGACTAGCGGGAGGGCAACCTACAATGAGCAGTTCTTC.

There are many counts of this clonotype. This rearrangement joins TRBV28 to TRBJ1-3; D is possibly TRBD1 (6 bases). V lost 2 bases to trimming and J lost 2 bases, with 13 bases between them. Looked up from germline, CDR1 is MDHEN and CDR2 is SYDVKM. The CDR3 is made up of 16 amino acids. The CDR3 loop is CASSLPGAYPGNTIYF. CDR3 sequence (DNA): TGTGCCAGCAGTTTACCGGGGGCTTATCCTGGAAACACCATATATTTT. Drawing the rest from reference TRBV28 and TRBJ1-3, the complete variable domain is DVKVTQSSRYLVKRTGEKVFLECVQDMDHENMFWYRQDPGLGLRLIYFSYDVKMKEKGDIPEGYSVSREKKERFSLILESASTNQTSMYLCASSLPGAYPGNTIYFGEGSWLTVV.

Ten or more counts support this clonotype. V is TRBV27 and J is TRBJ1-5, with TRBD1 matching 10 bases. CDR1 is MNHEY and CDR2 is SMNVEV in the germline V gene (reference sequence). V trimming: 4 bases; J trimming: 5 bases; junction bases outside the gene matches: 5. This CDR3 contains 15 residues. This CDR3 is CASSSGQGRYQPQHF. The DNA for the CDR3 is TGTGCCAGCAGTTCGGGACAGGGGAGGTATCAGCCCCAGCATTTT.

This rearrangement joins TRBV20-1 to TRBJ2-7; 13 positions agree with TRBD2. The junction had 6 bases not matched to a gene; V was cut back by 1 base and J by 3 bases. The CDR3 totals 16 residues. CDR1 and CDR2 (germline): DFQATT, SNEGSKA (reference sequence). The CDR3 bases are TGCAGTGCTAGAGCTGGGACTAGCGGGACCCTCTACGAGCAGTACTTC. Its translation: CSARAGTSGTLYEQYF.

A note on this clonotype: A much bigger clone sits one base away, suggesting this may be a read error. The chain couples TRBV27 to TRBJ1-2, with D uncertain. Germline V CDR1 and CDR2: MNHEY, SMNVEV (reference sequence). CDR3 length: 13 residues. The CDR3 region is CANSLSKQNGYTF. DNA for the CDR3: TGTGCCAACAGTTTATCGAAACAGAATGGCTACACCTTC.

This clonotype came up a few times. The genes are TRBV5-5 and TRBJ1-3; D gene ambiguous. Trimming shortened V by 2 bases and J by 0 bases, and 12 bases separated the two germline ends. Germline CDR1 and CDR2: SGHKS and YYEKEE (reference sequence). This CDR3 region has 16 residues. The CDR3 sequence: CASSFIPESSGNTIYF. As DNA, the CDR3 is TGTGCCAGCAGCTTTATTCCCGAGTCCTCTGGAAACACCATATATTTT.

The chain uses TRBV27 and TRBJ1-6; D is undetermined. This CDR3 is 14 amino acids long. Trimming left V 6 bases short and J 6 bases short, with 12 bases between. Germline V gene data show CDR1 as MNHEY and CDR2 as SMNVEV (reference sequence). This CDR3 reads CASSLGGSNSPLHF. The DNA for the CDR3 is TGTGCCAGCAGCCTAGGAGGAAGTAATTCACCCCTCCACTTT.

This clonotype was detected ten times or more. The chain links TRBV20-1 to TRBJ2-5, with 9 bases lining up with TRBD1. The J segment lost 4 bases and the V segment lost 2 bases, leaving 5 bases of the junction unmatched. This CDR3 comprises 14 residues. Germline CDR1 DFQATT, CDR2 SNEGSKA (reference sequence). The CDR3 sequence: CSARIRQGGETQYF. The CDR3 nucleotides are TGCAGTGCTAGAATCAGACAGGGGGGAGAGACCCAGTACTTC.

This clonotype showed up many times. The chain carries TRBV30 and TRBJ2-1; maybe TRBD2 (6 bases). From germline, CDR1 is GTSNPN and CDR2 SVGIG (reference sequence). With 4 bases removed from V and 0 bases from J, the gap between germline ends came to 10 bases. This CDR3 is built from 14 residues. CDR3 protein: CAWTSDSSYNEQFF. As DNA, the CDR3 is TGTGCCTGGACTAGCGACAGCTCCTACAATGAGCAGTTCTTC.

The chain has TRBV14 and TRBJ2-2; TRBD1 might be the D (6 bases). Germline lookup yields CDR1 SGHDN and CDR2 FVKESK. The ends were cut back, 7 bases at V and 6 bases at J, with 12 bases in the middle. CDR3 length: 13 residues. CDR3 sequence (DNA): TGTGCCAGCAACAAACAGGGCGCCGGGGAGCTGTTTTTT. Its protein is CASNKQGAGELFF.

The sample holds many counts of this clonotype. The CDR3 sequence: CATSRDLTSGSNEQFF. The CDR3 DNA reads TGTGCCACCAGCAGAGATCTCACTAGCGGGAGTAATGAGCAGTTCTTC. The chain carries TRBV15 and TRBJ2-1; 11 bases agree with TRBD2. Germline V gives CDR1 LNHNV, CDR2 YYDKDF (reference sequence). V lost 0 bases, J lost 7 bases, and 5 bases stayed unmatched. CDR3 length: 16 residues.

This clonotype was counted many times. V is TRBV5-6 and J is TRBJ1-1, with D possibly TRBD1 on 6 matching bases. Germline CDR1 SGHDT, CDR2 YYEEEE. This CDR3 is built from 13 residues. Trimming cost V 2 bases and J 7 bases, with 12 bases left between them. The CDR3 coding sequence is TGTGCCAGCAGCTTCGCAGGGGAGGGTGAAGCTTTCTTT. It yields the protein CASSFAGEGEAFF.

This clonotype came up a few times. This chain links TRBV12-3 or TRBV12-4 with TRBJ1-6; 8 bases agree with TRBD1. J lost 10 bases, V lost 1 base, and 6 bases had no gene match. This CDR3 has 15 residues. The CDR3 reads CASSLGARGPSPLHF. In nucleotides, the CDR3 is TGTGCCAGCAGTTTAGGGGCCAGGGGGCCGTCACCCCTCCACTTT.

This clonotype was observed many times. The chain's CDR3 is CASSSGGSKGADTQYF. The CDR3, as DNA: TGCGCCAGCAGTTCGGGGGGCTCCAAGGGTGCAGATACGCAGTATTTT. The chain is built from TRBV5-1 and TRBJ2-3, with D maybe TRBD2 (7 bases). CDR3 size: 16 residues. Germline V gene data show CDR1 as SGHRS and CDR2 as YFSETQ. V was cut by 5 bases and J by 4 bases, with 20 bases left in between.

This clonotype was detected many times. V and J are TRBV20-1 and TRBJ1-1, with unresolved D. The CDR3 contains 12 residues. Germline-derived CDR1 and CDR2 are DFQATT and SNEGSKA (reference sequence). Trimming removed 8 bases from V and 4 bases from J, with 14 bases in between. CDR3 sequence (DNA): TGCAGTACCCCAGGTTTGATCACTGAAGCTTTCTTT. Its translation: CSTPGLITEAFF.

Written as DNA, the CDR3 is TGTGCCAGCAGTCTCCCCCCCTCTGGAAACACCATATATTTT. Protein: CASSLPPSGNTIYF. This chain links TRBV28 with TRBJ1-3, with D unclear. Germline CDR1 reads MDHEN; CDR2 reads SYDVKM. The CDR3 has 14 residues. V was shortened by 5 bases and J by 0 bases, with 8 bases between the two germline ends.

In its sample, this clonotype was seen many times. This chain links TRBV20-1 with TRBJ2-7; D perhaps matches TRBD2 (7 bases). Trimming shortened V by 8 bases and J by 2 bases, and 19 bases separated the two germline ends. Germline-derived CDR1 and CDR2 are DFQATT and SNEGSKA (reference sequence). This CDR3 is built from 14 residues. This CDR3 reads CSTDRGRGTYEQYF. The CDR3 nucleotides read TGCAGTACTGACCGGGGGCGGGGGACCTACGAGCAGTACTTC.

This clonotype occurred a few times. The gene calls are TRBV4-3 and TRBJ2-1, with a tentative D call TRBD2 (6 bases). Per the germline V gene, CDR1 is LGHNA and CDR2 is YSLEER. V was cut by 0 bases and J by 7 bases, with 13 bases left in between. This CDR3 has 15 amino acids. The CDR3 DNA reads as TGCGCCAGCAGCCAAGACGGGGCGGGAACGAATGAGCAGTTCTTC. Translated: CASSQDGAGTNEQFF.

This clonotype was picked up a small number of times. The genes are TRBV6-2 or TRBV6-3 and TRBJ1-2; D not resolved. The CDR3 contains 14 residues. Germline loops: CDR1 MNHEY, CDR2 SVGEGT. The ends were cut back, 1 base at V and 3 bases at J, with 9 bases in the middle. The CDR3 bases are TGTGCCAGCAGTTACTTCAGCGGGCACTATGGCTACACCTTC. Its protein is CASSYFSGHYGYTF.

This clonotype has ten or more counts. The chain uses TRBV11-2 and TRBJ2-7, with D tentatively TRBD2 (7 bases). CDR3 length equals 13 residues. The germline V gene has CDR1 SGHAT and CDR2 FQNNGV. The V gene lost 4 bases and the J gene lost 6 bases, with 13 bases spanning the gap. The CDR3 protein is CASSSQGGGEQYF. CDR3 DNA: TGTGCCAGCAGCTCTCAAGGGGGGGGCGAGCAGTACTTC.

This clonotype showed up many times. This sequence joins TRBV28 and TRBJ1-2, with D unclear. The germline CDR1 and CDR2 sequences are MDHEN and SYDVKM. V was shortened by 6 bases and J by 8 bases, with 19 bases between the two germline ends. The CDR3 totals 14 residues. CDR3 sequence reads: CASRSSGPEEGYTF. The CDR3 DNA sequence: TGTGCCAGCAGAAGTTCCGGGCCTGAGGAGGGCTACACCTTC.

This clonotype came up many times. CDR3: CASSPFDRVSYNEQFF. CDR3 sequence (DNA): TGTGCCAGCTCACCCTTCGACAGGGTTTCCTACAATGAGCAGTTCTTC. The chain recombines TRBV18 with TRBJ2-1; the match to TRBD1 covers 7 bases. V was clipped by 3 bases and J by 1 base; unmatched bases: 6. Germline-derived CDR1 and CDR2 are KGHSH and LQKENI. The CDR3 spans 16 residues.

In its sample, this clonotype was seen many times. The CDR3 loop reads CAISESAYEQYF. CDR3 bases: TGTGCCATCAGTGAGTCCGCTTACGAGCAGTACTTC. The genes are TRBV10-3 and TRBJ2-7; D is uncertain. CDR3 length equals 12 residues. Trimming shortened V by 0 bases and J by 4 bases, and 4 bases separated the two germline ends. CDR1 and CDR2 (germline): ENHRY, SYGVKD.

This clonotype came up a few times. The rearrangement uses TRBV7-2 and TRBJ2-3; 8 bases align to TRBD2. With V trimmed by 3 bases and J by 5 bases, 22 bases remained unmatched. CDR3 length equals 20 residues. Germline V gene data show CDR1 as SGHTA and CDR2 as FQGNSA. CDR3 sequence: CASSFFFRDLGGGGGDTQYF. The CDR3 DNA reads TGTGCCAGCAGCTTTTTTTTTCGGGACCTCGGGGGGGGAGGAGGAGATACGCAGTATTTT.